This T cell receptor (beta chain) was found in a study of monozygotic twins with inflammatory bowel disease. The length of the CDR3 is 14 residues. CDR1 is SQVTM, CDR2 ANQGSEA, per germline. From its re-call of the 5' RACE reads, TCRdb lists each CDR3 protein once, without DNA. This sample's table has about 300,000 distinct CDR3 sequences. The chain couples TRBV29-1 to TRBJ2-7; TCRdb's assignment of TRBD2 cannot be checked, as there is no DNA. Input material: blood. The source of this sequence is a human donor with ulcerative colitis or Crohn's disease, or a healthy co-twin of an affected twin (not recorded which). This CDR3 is CSGTSSGSTYEQYF.